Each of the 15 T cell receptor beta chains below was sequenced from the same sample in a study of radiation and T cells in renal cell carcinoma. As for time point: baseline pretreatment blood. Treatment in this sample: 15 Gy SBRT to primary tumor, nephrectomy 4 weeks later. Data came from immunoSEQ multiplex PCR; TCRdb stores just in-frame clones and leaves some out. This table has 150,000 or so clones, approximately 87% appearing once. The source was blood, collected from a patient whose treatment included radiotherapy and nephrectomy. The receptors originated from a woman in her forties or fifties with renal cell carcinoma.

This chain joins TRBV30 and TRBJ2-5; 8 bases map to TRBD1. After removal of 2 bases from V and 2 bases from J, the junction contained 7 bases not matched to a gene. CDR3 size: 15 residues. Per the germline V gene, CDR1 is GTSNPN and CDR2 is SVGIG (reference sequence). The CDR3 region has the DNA TGTGCCTGGAGTCCCCGACAGGGGAGACAAGAGACCCAGTACTTC. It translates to CAWSPRQGRQETQYF.

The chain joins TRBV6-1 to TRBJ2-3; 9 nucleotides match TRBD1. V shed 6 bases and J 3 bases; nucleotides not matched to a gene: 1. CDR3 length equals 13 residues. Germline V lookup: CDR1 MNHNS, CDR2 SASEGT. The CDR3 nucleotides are TGTGCCAGCAGGACAGGGGGTACAGATACGCAGTATTTT. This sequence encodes CASRTGGTDTQYF.

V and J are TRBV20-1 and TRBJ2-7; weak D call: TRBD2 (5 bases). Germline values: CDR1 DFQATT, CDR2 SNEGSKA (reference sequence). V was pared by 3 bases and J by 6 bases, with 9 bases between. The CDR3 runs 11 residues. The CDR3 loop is CSASEGGEQYF. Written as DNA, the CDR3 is TGCAGTGCTAGTGAGGGCGGCGAGCAGTACTTC.

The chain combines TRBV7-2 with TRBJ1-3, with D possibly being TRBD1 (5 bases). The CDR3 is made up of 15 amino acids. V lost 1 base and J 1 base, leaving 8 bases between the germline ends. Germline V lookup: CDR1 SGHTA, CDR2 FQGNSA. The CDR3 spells CASSLGPGSGNTIYF. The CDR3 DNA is TGTGCCAGCAGCTTAGGGCCAGGGTCTGGAAACACCATATATTTT.

CDR3 sequence (DNA): TGTGCCAGCGTGCAGACCCAGTACTTC. Its protein is CASVQTQYF. The chain employs TRBV6-4 and TRBJ2-5, with D unresolved. Germline CDR1 is MRHNA and CDR2 is SNTAGT. V was clipped by 8 bases and J by 6 bases, with 4 bases between them. CDR3 length equals 9 residues.

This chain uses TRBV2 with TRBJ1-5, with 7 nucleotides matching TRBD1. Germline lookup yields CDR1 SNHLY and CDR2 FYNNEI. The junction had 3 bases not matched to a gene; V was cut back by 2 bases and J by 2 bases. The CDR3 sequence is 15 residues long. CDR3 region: CASSERQGGNQPQHF. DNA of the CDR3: TGTGCCAGCAGTGAAAGGCAGGGGGGCAATCAGCCCCAGCATTTT.

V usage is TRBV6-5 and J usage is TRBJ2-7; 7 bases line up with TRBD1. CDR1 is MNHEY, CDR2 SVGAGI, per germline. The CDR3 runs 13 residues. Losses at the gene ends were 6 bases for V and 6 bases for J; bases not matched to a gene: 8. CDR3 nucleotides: TGTGCCAGCAGAAAGACAGGGTCAAGCGAGCAGTACTTC. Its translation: CASRKTGSSEQYF.

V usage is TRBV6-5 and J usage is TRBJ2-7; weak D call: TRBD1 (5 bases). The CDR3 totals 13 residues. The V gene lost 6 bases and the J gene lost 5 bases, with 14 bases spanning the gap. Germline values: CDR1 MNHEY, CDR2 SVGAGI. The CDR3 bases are TGTGCCAGCAGCCCCAGGGTTAGCCACGAGCAGTACTTC. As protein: CASSPRVSHEQYF.

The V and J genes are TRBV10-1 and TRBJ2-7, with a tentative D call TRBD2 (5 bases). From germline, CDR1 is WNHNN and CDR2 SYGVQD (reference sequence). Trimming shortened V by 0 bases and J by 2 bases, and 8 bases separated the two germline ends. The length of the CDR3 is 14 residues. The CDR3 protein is CASSESQRTYEQYF. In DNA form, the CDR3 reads TGCGCCAGCAGTGAGTCTCAGCGGACCTACGAGCAGTACTTC.

Written as DNA, the CDR3 is TGTGCCTGGAGTGAGGGACAGGGTTTTCTCGAGCAGTACTTC. Residues: CAWSEGQGFLEQYF. The gene calls are TRBV30 and TRBJ2-7; 9 bases line up with TRBD1. The trim removed 1 base at V and 6 bases at J, leaving 7 bases unmatched. Germline-derived CDR1 and CDR2 are GTSNPN and SVGIG (reference sequence). This CDR3 comprises 14 residues.

In DNA, the CDR3 is TGTGCCAGCAGCGGCGCCAGGGTGTCTGGCTACACCTTC. Its protein is CASSGARVSGYTF. V gene TRBV9 combines with J gene TRBJ1-2, with a possible D match to TRBD1 (5 bases). The V end lost 3 bases, the J end lost 7 bases, and 13 bases lay between the germline ends. The germline V gene encodes CDR1 SGDLS and CDR2 YYNGEE. The CDR3 runs to 13 residues.

Here the CDR3 reads CASSERQGIGNEQFF. In DNA, the CDR3 is TGTGCCAGCAGTGAGCGACAGGGAATAGGCAATGAGCAGTTCTTC. The chain joins TRBV2 to TRBJ2-1; 7 nucleotides match TRBD1. The CDR3 is 15 amino acids. Germline-derived CDR1 and CDR2 are SNHLY and FYNNEI. J gave up 6 bases and V 3 bases, and 8 bases lay outside the gene matches.

The CDR3 region is CASSQTGQRDYGYTF. CDR3 sequence (DNA): TGCGCCAGCAGCCAAACAGGGCAGCGCGACTATGGCTACACCTTC. The chain carries TRBV4-3 and TRBJ1-2, with D possibly being TRBD1 (6 bases). Trimming took off 2 bases at V and 3 bases at J, with 13 bases between the two ends. This CDR3 contains 15 residues. CDR1 LGHNA and CDR2 YSLEER come from the germline V gene.

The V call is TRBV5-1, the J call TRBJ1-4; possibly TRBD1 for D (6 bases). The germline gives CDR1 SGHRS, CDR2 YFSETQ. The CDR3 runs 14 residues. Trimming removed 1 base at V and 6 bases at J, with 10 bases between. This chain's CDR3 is CASSLQGLDEKLFF. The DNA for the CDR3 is TGCGCCAGCAGCTTGCAGGGGCTAGATGAAAAACTGTTTTTT.

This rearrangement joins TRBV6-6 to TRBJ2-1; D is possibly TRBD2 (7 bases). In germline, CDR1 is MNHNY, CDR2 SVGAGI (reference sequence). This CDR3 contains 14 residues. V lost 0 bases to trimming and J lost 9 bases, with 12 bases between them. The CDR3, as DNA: TGTGCCAGCAGTTACTCGGAGGGGGGGGTTGAGCAGTTCTTC. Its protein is CASSYSEGGVEQFF.